Listed below are T cell receptor beta chains from one sample, sequenced in a study of blood T cell repertoires in COVID-19. Some clones are missing from TCRdb's copy, which holds only in-frame ones; the method was immunoSEQ multiplex PCR. The sample holds 110,000 to 150,000 clones, around 73% seen once. Specimen: PBMCs or T cells enriched from blood (not recorded which). These receptors were taken from a woman in her forties or fifties who had recovered from COVID-19. Each CDR3 is given with its conserved first and last residue. Fields, in order: J gene, clone size, V gene, D gene, CDR3 protein, CDR3 DNA. The D gene is left open where the match is weak. Part of the rows lack a size; the others show once, few, many or a class for expanded clones.

TRBJ1-5 | . | TRBV28 | TRBD1 | CASRWGTGADQPQHF | TGTGCCAGCAGATGGGGGACAGGGGCGGATCAGCCCCAGCATTTT
TRBJ2-4 | once | TRBV24-1 | . | CATSDLLSHIQYF | TGTGCCACCAGTGATTTGTTGTCTCACATTCAGTACTTC
TRBJ2-1 | . | TRBV5-1 | TRBD1 | CASSPGQGDEQFF | TGCGCCAGCAGCCCGGGACAGGGCGATGAGCAGTTCTTC
TRBJ2-1 | . | TRBV19 | . | CASSSTAYNEQFF | TGTGCCAGTAGTTCGACAGCCTACAATGAGCAGTTCTTC
TRBJ1-1 | . | TRBV19 | . | CASSMGQLMNTEAFF | TGTGCCAGTAGTATGGGACAACTGATGAACACTGAAGCTTTCTTT
TRBJ2-7 | . | TRBV28 | TRBD2 | CASSSPGRGTYEQYF | TGTGCCAGCAGCTCCCCTGGGAGGGGTACCTACGAGCAGTACTTC
TRBJ2-7 | . | TRBV5-6 | TRBD1 | CASSTSQGARTYEQYF | TGTGCCAGCAGCACAAGTCAGGGGGCGAGGACCTACGAGCAGTACTTC
TRBJ1-4 | . | TRBV5-4 | . | CASSLLPNEKLFF | TGTGCCAGCAGCTTGCTACCGAATGAAAAACTGTTTTTT
TRBJ1-5 | . | TRBV28 | . | CASSPRPRGRQPQHF | TGTGCCAGCAGCCCTAGGCCCAGGGGAAGACAGCCCCAGCATTTT
TRBJ2-2 | . | TRBV15 | . | CATSSLRRTAIEYAGELFF | TGTGCCACCAGCAGCCTCAGAAGGACAGCCATAGAGTACGCCGGGGAGCTGTTTTTT
TRBJ2-2 | . | TRBV27 | TRBD2 | CASYSPGGGQSGELFF | TGTGCCAGCTACTCCCCGGGCGGGGGGCAATCCGGGGAGCTGTTTTTT
TRBJ1-1 | . | TRBV5-5 | . | CASSPQASNTEAFF | TGTGCCAGCAGCCCCCAGGCTTCGAACACTGAAGCTTTCTTT
TRBJ1-1 | . | TRBV29-1 | . | CSVDRGRNTEAFF | TGCAGCGTTGACAGGGGTCGTAACACTGAAGCTTTCTTT
TRBJ1-5 | . | TRBV5-1 | . | CASSLVGGLNQPQHF | TGCGCCAGCAGCTTGGTAGGAGGGCTTAATCAGCCCCAGCATTTT
TRBJ2-2 | . | TRBV7-3 | . | CASSLQPGSNTGELFF | TGTGCCAGCAGCCTACAACCAGGGTCGAACACCGGGGAGCTGTTTTTT
TRBJ1-5 | . | TRBV2 | . | CASRTGYNQPQHF | TGTGCCAGCAGAACAGGGTATAATCAGCCCCAGCATTTT
TRBJ1-2 | few | TRBV5-6 | TRBD1 | CASSLGTGTYGYTF | TGTGCCAGCAGCTTGGGGACAGGGACCTATGGCTACACCTTC
TRBJ1-5 | . | TRBV5-1 | TRBD1 | CASSKQGGKEPQHF | TGCGCCAGCAGCAAACAGGGGGGGAAGGAGCCCCAGCATTTT
TRBJ1-3 | . | TRBV24-1 | TRBD1 | CATSDQGESGNTIYF | TGTGCCACCAGTGATCAGGGGGAGTCTGGAAACACCATATATTTT
TRBJ1-2 | few | TRBV6-5 | . | CASRDSANYGYTF | TGTGCCAGCAGGGACAGTGCAAACTATGGCTACACCTTC
TRBJ1-1 | . | TRBV3-1/TRBV3-2 | TRBD1 | CASSQQGQGSTEAFF | TGTGCCAGCAGCCAACAGGGACAGGGTTCGACTGAAGCTTTCTTT
TRBJ1-1 | . | TRBV5-4 | . | CASSLVEGVNTEAFF | TGTGCCAGCAGCTTGGTTGAAGGGGTGAACACTGAAGCTTTCTTT
TRBJ1-2 | once | TRBV7-8 | . | CASSPTTGSYGYTF | TGTGCCAGCAGCCCCACGACAGGTAGCTATGGCTACACCTTC
TRBJ2-2 | . | TRBV9 | TRBD2 | CASSRSAGGPANTGELFF | TGTGCCAGCAGCCGTAGTGCGGGGGGGCCCGCGAACACCGGGGAGCTGTTTTTT
TRBJ2-6 | few | TRBV10-3 | . | CAIQGSGANVLTF | TGTGCCATCCAGGGTTCCGGGGCCAACGTCCTGACTTTC
TRBJ2-2 | . | TRBV5-6 | TRBD2 | CASSLGGLLAGNTGELFF | TGTGCCAGCAGCTTGGGCGGCCTACTAGCGGGGAACACCGGGGAGCTGTTTTTT
TRBJ2-3 | . | TRBV6-4 | TRBD2 | CASSDKSGGGTDTQYF | TGTGCCAGCAGTGACAAGAGCGGGGGGGGCACAGATACGCAGTATTTT
TRBJ1-1 | . | TRBV28 | TRBD1 | CASSLGGQGASEAFF | TGTGCCAGCAGTTTAGGGGGACAGGGGGCCTCTGAAGCTTTCTTT
TRBJ1-2 | . | TRBV28 | . | CASSLRFPGGYTF | TGTGCCAGCAGTTTACGCTTCCCGGGTGGCTACACCTTC
TRBJ1-3 | . | TRBV3-1/TRBV3-2 | . | CASSSREGENTIYF | TGTGCCAGCAGCTCTCGGGAGGGAGAAAACACCATATATTTT
TRBJ1-5 | . | TRBV27 | . | CASRQTDRSHNQPQHF | TGTGCCAGCAGACAGACAGACAGGTCTCACAATCAGCCCCAGCATTTT
TRBJ1-4 | . | TRBV18 | . | CASSPQRENEKLFF | TGTGCCAGCTCACCGCAGCGGGAAAATGAAAAACTGTTTTTT
TRBJ2-1 | . | TRBV24-1 | TRBD2 | CATSDSLAGSSYNEQFF | TGTGCCACCAGTGATTCCCTAGCGGGGAGCTCCTACAATGAGCAGTTCTTC
TRBJ1-1 | . | TRBV5-1 | . | CASSPDSLNTEAFF | TGCGCCAGCAGCCCGGACAGTTTGAACACTGAAGCTTTCTTT
TRBJ2-3 | . | TRBV5-1 | TRBD1 | CASTFSGGGTDTQYF | TGCGCCAGCACCTTTTCAGGGGGTGGTACAGATACGCAGTATTTT
TRBJ2-7 | few | TRBV28 | . | CASSPGSGVIYEQYF | TGTGCCAGCAGTCCAGGGTCGGGGGTAATTTACGAGCAGTACTTC
TRBJ2-7 | . | TRBV12-5 | . | CASDDSSPDMYSYEQYF | TGTGCTAGTGACGACTCTTCACCGGACATGTACTCCTACGAGCAGTACTTC
TRBJ1-6 | . | TRBV27 | TRBD1 | CASTPDRGLDSPLHF | TGTGCCAGCACCCCGGACAGGGGGCTGGATTCACCCCTCCACTTT
TRBJ2-7 | once | TRBV3-1/TRBV3-2 | . | CASSQGGGYEQYF | TGTGCCAGCAGCCAAGGAGGGGGCTACGAGCAGTACTTC
TRBJ1-5 | . | TRBV20-1 | TRBD1 | CSASRQGDQPQHF | TGCAGTGCTAGTAGGCAGGGGGATCAGCCCCAGCATTTT
TRBJ2-1 | . | TRBV9 | TRBD2 | CASSVDPAGGSYNEQFF | TGTGCCAGCAGCGTAGATCCAGCGGGGGGGTCCTACAATGAGCAGTTCTTC
TRBJ1-5 | few | TRBV19 | . | CASTDPGNQPQHF | TGTGCCAGTACTGACCCGGGGAATCAGCCCCAGCATTTT
TRBJ1-1 | . | TRBV2 | . | CASTKGVGTEAFF | TGTGCCAGCACCAAAGGGGTGGGCACTGAAGCTTTCTTT
TRBJ1-3 | few | TRBV5-6 | TRBD1 | CASSETGGDPGNTIYF | TGTGCCAGCAGCGAGACAGGGGGCGACCCTGGAAACACCATATATTTT
TRBJ1-1 | once | TRBV12-3/TRBV12-4 | . | CASSLAGGTEAFF | TGTGCCAGCAGTTTAGCGGGGGGGACTGAAGCTTTCTTT
TRBJ1-1 | . | TRBV28 | . | CASSLPSETLNTEAFF | TGTGCCAGCAGTTTACCCTCCGAGACACTGAACACTGAAGCTTTCTTT
TRBJ2-3 | . | TRBV6-5 | . | CATRGHLGTDTQYF | TGTGCCACCAGGGGACACCTGGGGACAGATACGCAGTATTTT